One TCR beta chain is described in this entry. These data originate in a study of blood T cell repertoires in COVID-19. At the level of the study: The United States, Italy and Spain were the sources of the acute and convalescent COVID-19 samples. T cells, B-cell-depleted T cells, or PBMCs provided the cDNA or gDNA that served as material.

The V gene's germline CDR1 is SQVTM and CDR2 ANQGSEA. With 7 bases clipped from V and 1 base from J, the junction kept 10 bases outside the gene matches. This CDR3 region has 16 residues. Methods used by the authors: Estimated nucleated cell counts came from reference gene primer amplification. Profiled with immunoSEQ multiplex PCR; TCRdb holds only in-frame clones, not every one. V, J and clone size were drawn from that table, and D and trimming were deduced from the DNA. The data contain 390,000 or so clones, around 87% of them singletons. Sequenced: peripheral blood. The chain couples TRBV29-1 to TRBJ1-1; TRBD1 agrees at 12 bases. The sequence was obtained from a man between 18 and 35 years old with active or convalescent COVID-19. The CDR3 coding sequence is TGCAGCGGGTGGGACAGGGGGCTTTCGTCGAACACTGAAGCTTTCTTT. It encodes CSGWDRGLSSNTEAFF. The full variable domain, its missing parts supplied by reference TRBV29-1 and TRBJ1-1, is SAVISQKPSRDICQRGTSLTIQCQVDSQVTMMFWYRQQPGQSLTLIATANQGSEATYESGFVIDKFPISRPNLTFSTLTVSNMSPEDSSIYLCSGWDRGLSSNTEAFFGQGTRLTVV.